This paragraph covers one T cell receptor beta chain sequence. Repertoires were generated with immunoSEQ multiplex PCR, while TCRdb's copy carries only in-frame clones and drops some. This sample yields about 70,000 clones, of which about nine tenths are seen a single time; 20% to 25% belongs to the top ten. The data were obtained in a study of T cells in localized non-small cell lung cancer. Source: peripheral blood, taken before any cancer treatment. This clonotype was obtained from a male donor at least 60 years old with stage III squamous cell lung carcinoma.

CDR3 amino acids: CASSEQWTGDSPQFF. CDR3 DNA sequence: TGTGCCAGCAGTGAACAGTGGACAGGGGACTCCCCCCAGTTCTTC. The rearrangement links TRBV6-1 to TRBJ2-1, with 9 bases matching TRBD1. CDR3 size: 15 residues. Germline CDR1 is MNHNS and CDR2 is SASEGT. V was pared by 2 bases and J by 13 bases, with 12 bases of the junction left unmatched.